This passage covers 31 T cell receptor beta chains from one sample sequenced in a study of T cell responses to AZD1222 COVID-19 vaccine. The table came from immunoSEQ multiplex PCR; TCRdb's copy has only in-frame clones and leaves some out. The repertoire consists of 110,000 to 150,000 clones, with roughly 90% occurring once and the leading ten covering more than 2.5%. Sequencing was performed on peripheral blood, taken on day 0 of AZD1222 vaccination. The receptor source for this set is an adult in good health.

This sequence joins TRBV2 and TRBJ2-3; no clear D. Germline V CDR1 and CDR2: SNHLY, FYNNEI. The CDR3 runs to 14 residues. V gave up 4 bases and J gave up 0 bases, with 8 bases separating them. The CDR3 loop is CASSVGTSTDTQYF. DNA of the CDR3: TGTGCCAGCAGTGTCGGTACTAGCACAGATACGCAGTATTTT.

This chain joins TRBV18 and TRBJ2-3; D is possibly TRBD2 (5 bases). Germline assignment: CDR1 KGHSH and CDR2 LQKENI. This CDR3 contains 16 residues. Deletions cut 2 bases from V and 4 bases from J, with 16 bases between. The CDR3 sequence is CASSPKVKSLADTQYF. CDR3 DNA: TGTGCCAGCTCACCAAAAGTAAAGTCACTAGCAGATACGCAGTATTTT.

The CDR3 sequence is CASSFDRGLGGYTF. The CDR3, as DNA: TGTGCCAGCAGCTTCGACAGGGGGCTGGGTGGCTACACCTTC. V and J are TRBV5-6 and TRBJ1-2; 10 positions agree with TRBD1. CDR3 length: 14 amino acids. Per germline, CDR1 SGHDT and CDR2 YYEEEE. With 2 bases clipped from V and 7 bases from J, the junction kept 5 bases outside the gene matches. The full variable domain, its missing parts supplied by reference TRBV5-6 and TRBJ1-2, is DAGVTQSPTHLIKTRGQQVTLRCSPKSGHDTVSWYQQALGQGPQFIFQYYEEEERQRGNFPDRFSGHQFPNYSSELNVNALLLGDSALYLCASSFDRGLGGYTFGSGTRLTVV.

The CDR3 sequence: CASSQAQTTEAFF. The CDR3, as DNA: TGTGCCAGCAGCCAAGCACAGACCACTGAAGCTTTCTTT. The gene calls are TRBV4-2 and TRBJ1-1; D unclear. Germline lookup yields CDR1 LGHNA and CDR2 YNFKEQ. The CDR3 consists of 13 residues. Trimming took 1 base from V and 4 from J, leaving 7 bases between them.

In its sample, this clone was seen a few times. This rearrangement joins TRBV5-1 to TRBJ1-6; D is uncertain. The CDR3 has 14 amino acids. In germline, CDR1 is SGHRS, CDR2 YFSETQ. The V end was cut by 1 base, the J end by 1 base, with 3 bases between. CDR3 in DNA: TGCGCCAGCAGCTTGCGATCCTATAATTCACCCCTCCACTTT. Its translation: CASSLRSYNSPLHF.

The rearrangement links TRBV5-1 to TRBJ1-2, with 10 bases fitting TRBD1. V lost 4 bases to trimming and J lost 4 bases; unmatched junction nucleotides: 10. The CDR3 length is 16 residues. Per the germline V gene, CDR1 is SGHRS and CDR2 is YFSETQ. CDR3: CASSRDRGTGSYGYTF. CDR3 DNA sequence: TGCGCCAGCAGCCGGGACAGGGGAACGGGAAGCTATGGCTACACCTTC.

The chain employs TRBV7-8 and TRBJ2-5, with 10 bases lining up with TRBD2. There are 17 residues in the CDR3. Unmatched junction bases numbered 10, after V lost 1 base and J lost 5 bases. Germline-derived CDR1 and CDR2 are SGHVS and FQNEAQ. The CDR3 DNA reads TGTGCCAGCAGCTTAGAGAACTTAGCGGGAGGTGGGGAGACCCAGTACTTC. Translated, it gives CASSLENLAGGGETQYF.

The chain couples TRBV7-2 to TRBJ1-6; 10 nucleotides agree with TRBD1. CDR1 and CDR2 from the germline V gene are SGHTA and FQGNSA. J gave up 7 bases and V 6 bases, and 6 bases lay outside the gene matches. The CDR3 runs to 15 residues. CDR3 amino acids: CASSQTGGLNSPLHF. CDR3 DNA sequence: TGTGCCAGCAGTCAGACAGGGGGCTTGAATTCACCCCTCCACTTT.

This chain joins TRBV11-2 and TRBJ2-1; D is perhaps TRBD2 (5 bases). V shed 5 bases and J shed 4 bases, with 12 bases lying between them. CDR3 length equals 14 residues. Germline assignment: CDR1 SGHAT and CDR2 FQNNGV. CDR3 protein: CASSRTSGYNEQFF. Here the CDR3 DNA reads TGTGCCAGCAGCCGAACTTCGGGGTACAATGAGCAGTTCTTC.

The DNA of the CDR3 is TGTGCCAGCACCCTCTTGCGTTCTCAGCCCCAGCATTTT. This encodes CASTLLRSQPQHF. This chain connects TRBV6-5 to TRBJ1-5; D not resolved. Trimming cost V 7 bases and J 6 bases, with 13 bases left between them. This CDR3 spans 13 amino acids. Germline CDR1 reads MNHEY; CDR2 reads SVGAGI.

In nucleotides, the CDR3 is TGTGCCAGCAGTGCAGATTGGGGCTACGAGCAGTACTTC. Amino acid sequence: CASSADWGYEQYF. The chain recombines TRBV2 with TRBJ2-7; D call uncertain. Germline V CDR1 and CDR2: SNHLY, FYNNEI. V lost 4 bases, J lost 3 bases, and 10 bases lay in between. This CDR3 is 13 amino acids long.

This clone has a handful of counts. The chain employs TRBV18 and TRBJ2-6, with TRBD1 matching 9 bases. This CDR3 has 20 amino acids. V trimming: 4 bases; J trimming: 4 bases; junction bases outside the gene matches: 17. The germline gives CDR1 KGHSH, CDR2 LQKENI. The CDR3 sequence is CASSLQASVQGATGANVLTF. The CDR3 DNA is TGTGCCAGCTCACTCCAGGCGTCGGTACAGGGGGCTACGGGGGCCAACGTCCTGACTTTC.

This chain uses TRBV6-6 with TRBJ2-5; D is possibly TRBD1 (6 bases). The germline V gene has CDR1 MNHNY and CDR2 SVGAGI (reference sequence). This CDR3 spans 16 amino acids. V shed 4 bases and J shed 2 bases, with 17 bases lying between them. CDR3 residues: CASSSYRERGQETQYF. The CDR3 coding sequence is TGTGCCAGCAGTTCATACAGGGAAAGGGGGCAAGAGACCCAGTACTTC.

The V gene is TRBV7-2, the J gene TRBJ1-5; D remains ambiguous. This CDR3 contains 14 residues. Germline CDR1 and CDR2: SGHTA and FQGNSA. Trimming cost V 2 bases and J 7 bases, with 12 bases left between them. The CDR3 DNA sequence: TGTGCCAGCAGCTTATTCGACTCAGAACAGCCCCAGCATTTT. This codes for CASSLFDSEQPQHF. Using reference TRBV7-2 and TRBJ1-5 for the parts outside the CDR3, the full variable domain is GAGVSQSPSNKVTEKGKDVELRCDPISGHTALYWYRQSLGQGLEFLIYFQGNSAPDKSGLPSDRFSAERTGGSVSTLTIQRTQQEDSAVYLCASSLFDSEQPQHFGDGTRLSIL.

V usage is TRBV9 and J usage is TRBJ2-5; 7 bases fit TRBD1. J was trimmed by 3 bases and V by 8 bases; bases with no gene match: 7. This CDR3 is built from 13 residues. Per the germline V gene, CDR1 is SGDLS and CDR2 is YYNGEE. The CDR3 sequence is CASSSGTEETQYF. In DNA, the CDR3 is TGTGCCAGTTCTTCCGGGACAGAAGAGACCCAGTACTTC.

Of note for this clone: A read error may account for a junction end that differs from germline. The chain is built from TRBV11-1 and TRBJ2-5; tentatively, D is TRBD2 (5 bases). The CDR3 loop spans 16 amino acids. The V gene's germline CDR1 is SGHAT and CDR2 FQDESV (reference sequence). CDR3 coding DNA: TGTGCCGGCAGCTTAGCCAGGAGGTCGGTTGTAGAGACCCAGTACTTC. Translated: CAGSLARRSVVETQYF. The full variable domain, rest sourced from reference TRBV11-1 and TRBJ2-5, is EAEVAQSPRYKITEKSQAVAFWCDPISGHATLYWYRQILGQGPELLVQFQDESVVDDSQLPKDRFSAERLKGVDSTLKIQPAELGDSAMYLCAGSLARRSVVETQYFGPGTRLLVL.

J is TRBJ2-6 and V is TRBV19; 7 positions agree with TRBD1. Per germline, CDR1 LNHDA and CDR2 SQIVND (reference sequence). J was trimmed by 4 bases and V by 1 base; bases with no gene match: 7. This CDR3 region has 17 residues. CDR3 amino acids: CASSIGVGGTGANVLTF. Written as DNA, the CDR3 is TGTGCCAGTAGTATAGGAGTAGGGGGCACCGGGGCCAACGTCCTGACTTTC.

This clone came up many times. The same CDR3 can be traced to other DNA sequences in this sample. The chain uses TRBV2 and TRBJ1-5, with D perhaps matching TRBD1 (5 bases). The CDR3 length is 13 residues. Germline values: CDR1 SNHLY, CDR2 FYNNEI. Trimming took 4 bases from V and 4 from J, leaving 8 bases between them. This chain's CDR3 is CASSGQNNQPQHF. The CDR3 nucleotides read TGTGCCAGCAGTGGACAGAATAATCAGCCCCAGCATTTT. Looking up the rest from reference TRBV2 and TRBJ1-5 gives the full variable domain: EPEVTQTPSHQVTQMGQEVILRCVPISNHLYFYWYRQILGQKVEFLVSFYNNEISEKSEIFDDQFSVERPDGSNFTLKIRSTKLEDSAMYFCASSGQNNQPQHFGDGTRLSIL.

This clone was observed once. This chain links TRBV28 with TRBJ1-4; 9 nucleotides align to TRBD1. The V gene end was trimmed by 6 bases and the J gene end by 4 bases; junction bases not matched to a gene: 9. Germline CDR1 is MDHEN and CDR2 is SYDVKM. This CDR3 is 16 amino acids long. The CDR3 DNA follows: TGTGCCAGCAGCCATAAACAGGGGGCTATTAATGAAAAACTGTTTTTT. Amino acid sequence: CASSHKQGAINEKLFF.

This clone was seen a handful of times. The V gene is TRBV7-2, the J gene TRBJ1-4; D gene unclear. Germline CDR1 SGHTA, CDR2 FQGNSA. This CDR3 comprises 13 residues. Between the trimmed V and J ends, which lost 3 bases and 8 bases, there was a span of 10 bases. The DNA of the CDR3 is TGTGCCAGCAGCTTCGGGAGGTGGGAAAAACTGTTTTTT. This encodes CASSFGRWEKLFF.

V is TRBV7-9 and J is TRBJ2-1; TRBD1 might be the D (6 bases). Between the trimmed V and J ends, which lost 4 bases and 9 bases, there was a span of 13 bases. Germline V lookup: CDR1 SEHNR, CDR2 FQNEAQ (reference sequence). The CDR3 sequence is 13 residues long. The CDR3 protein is CASSSDRLLEQFF. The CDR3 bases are TGTGCCAGCAGCTCTGACAGGCTGCTTGAGCAGTTCTTC.

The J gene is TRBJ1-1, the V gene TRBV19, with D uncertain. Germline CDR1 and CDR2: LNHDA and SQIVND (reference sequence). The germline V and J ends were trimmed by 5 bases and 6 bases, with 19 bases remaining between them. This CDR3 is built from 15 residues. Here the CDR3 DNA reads TGTGCCAGTAGTTCCCGCCGGAGAGAGGGTGCTGAAGCTTTCTTT. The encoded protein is CASSSRRREGAEAFF.

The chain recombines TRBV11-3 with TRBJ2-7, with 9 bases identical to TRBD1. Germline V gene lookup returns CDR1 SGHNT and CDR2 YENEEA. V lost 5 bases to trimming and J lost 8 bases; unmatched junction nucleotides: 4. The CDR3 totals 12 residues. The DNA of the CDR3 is TGTGCCAGCAGCCTTGGACAGGGGCAGCAGTACTTC. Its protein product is CASSLGQGQQYF.

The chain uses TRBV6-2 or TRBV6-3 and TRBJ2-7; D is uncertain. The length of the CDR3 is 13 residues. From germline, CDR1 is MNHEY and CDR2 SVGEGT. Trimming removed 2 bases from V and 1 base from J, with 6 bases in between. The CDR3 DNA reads TGTGCCAGCAGTTACACGGAATCCTACGAGCAGTACTTC. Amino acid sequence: CASSYTESYEQYF.

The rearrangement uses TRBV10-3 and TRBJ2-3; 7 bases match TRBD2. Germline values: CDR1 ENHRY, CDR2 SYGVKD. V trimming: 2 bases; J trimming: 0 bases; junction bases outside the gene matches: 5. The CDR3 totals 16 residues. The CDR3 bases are TGTGCCATCAGTGAGGGGCGGGGGTCTAGCACAGATACGCAGTATTTT. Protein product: CAISEGRGSSTDTQYF.

CDR3 sequence (DNA): TGTGCCAGCAGTTACGGTTCGGGAGTAGTAAATGAGCAGTTCTTC. Translating it yields CASSYGSGVVNEQFF. V is TRBV6-2 or TRBV6-3 and J is TRBJ2-1; tentatively, D is TRBD2 (6 bases). The V end was cut by 2 bases, the J end by 7 bases, with 15 bases between. CDR3 length: 15 residues. Germline-derived CDR1 and CDR2 are MNHEY and SVGEGT.

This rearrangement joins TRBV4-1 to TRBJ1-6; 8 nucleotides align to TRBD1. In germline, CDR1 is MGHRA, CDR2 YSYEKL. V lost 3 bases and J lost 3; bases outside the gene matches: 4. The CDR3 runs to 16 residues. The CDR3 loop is CASSHNDRGYNSPLHF. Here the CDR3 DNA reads TGCGCCAGCAGCCACAATGACAGGGGCTATAATTCACCCCTCCACTTT.

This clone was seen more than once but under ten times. CDR3 bases: TGTGCCATCAGCTCGACAGGGCCCCTGGAAGGCTACACCTTC. Its translation: CAISSTGPLEGYTF. V usage is TRBV10-3 and J usage is TRBJ1-2, with TRBD1 identical over 7 bases. Germline trimming cut 6 bases from V and 8 bases from J; bases unmatched to any gene: 12. The CDR3 extends over 14 amino acids. Germline CDR1 ENHRY, CDR2 SYGVKD.

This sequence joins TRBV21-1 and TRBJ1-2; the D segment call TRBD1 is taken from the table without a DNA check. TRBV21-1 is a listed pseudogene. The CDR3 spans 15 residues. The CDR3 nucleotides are TGTGCCAGCAGCCCCTTACAGACAGGGAGCTATGGCTACACCTTC. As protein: CASSPLQTGSYGYTF.

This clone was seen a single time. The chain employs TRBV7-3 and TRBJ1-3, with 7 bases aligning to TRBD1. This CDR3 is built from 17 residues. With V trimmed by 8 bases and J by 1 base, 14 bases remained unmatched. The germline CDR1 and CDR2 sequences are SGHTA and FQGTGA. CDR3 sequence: CASAQTGTASSGNTIYF. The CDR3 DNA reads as TGTGCCAGCGCGCAGACAGGGACGGCTTCTTCTGGAAACACCATATATTTT. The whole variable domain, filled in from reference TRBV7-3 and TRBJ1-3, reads GAGVSQTPSNKVTEKGKYVELRCDPISGHTALYWYRQSLGQGPEFLIYFQGTGAADDSGLPNDRFFAVRPEGSVSTLKIQRTERGDSAVYLCASAQTGTASSGNTIYFGEGSWLTVV.

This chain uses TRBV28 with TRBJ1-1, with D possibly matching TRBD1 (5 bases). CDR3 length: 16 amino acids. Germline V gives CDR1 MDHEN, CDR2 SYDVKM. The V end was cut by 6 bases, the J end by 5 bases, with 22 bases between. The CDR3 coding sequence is TGTGCCAGCAGGCCTGGGCAGGGACGGGGGAGAACTGAAGCTTTCTTT. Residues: CASRPGQGRGRTEAFF.